Shown below are 5 T cell receptor beta chains from a single sample sequenced in a study of blood T cell repertoires in COVID-19. The method was immunoSEQ multiplex PCR; TCRdb's version includes in-frame clones alone and lacks a portion of them. The repertoire holds about 140,000 clones, approximately 88% seen once, with 25% to 30% in the top ten. Specimen: peripheral blood. The receptor set was obtained from a human donor in a cohort sampled during active COVID-19.

This chain connects TRBV7-2 to TRBJ2-7; 8 nucleotides line up with TRBD1. J lost 2 bases, V lost 3 bases, and 6 bases had no gene match. Germline V gene sequence: CDR1 SGHTA, CDR2 FQGNSA. This CDR3 region has 15 residues. The CDR3 is CASSLAGTGPYEQYF. CDR3 DNA sequence: TGTGCCAGCAGCTTGGCCGGGACAGGACCCTACGAGCAGTACTTC.

The sample holds one count of this clone. This rearrangement joins TRBV19 to TRBJ1-2; 7 positions agree with TRBD1. The junction had 3 bases not matched to a gene; V was cut back by 4 bases and J by 4 bases. CDR1 and CDR2 (germline): LNHDA, SQIVND (reference sequence). The CDR3 extends over 13 amino acids. The chain's CDR3 is CASSKGQIYGYTF. The CDR3 bases are TGTGCCAGTAGTAAGGGACAGATCTATGGCTACACCTTC.

V and J are TRBV18 and TRBJ1-1; 10 bases are a match to TRBD1. Germline CDR1 reads KGHSH; CDR2 reads LQKENI. V lost 3 bases and J lost 1; bases outside the gene matches: 2. This CDR3 has 15 amino acids. The DNA for the CDR3 is TGTGCCAGCTCACCCCGACAGGGGGCGAACACTGAAGCTTTCTTT. Encoded protein: CASSPRQGANTEAFF.

This chain connects TRBV30 to TRBJ2-5, with 11 positions matching TRBD2. Germline values: CDR1 GTSNPN, CDR2 SVGIG (reference sequence). V trimming: 5 bases; J trimming: 3 bases; junction bases outside the gene matches: 8. The CDR3 totals 15 residues. CDR3 nucleotide sequence: TGTGCCTGGGCTACCGGGACTAGCGGAGAAGAGACCCAGTACTTC. Its translation: CAWATGTSGEETQYF.

The chain carries TRBV9 and TRBJ2-1; 12 nucleotides line up with TRBD1. Trimming at V came to 4 bases and at J to 0 bases, leaving 11 bases not matched to a gene. The germline V gene has CDR1 SGDLS and CDR2 YYNGEE. CDR3 size: 19 residues. The CDR3 protein is CASSPRDRGLQSSYNEQFF. As DNA, the CDR3 is TGTGCCAGCAGCCCCCGGGACAGGGGGCTCCAGTCCTCCTACAATGAGCAGTTCTTC.